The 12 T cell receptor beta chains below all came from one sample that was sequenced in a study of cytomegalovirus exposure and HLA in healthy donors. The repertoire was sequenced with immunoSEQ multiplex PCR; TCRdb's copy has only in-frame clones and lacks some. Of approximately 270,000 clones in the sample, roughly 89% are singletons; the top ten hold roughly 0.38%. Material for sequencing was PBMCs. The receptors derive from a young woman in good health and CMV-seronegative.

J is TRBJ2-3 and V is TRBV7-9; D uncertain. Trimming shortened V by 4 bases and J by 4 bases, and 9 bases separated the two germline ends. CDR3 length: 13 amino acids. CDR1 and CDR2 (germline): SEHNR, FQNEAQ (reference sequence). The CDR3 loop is CASSSLRADTQYF. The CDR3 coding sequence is TGTGCCAGCAGCTCCCTCCGGGCAGATACGCAGTATTTT.

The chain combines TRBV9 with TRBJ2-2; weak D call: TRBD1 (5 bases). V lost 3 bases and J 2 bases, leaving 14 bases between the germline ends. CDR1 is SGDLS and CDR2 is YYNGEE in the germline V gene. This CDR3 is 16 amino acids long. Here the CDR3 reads CASSATGTQNTGELFF. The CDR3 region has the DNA TGTGCCAGCAGCGCAACAGGAACTCAAAACACCGGGGAGCTGTTTTTT.

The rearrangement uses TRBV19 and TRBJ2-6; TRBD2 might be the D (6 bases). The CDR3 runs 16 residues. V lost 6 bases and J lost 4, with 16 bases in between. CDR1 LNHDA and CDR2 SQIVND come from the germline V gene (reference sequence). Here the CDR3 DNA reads TGTGCCAGTAGCCTGTTTGGAGGGGCAGGGGCCAACGTCCTGACTTTC. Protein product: CASSLFGGAGANVLTF. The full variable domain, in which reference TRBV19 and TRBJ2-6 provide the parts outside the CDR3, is DGGITQSPKYLFRKEGQNVTLSCEQNLNHDAMYWYRQDPGQGLRLIYYSQIVNDFQKGDIAEGYSVSREKKESFPLTVTSAQKNPTAFYLCASSLFGGAGANVLTFGAGSRLTVL.

In DNA, the CDR3 is TGCGCCAGCAGCCCGGGACTGGGCAATGAGCAGTTCTTC. It specifies CASSPGLGNEQFF. This rearrangement joins TRBV4-3 to TRBJ2-1; D may be TRBD2 (6 bases). V lost 4 bases, J lost 6 bases, and 10 bases lay in between. This CDR3 region has 13 residues. Germline V gives CDR1 LGHNA, CDR2 YSLEER.

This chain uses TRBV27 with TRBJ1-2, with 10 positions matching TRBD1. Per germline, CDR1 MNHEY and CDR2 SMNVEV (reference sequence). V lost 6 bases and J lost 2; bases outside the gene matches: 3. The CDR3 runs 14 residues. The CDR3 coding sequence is TGTGCCAGCAGGACAGGGGGCGCGAACTATGGCTACACCTTC. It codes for CASRTGGANYGYTF.

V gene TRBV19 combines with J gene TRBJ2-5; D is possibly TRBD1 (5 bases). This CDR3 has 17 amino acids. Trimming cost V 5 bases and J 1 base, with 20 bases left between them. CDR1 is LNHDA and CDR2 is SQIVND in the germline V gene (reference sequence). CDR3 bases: TGTGCCAGTAGTTCCGTTGGGCAGGGCCCCATCCAAGAGACCCAGTACTTC. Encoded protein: CASSSVGQGPIQETQYF.

CDR3 protein: CASSLAFDAGEGDTQYF. CDR3 DNA: TGTGCCAGCAGCTTGGCCTTTGACGCGGGGGAAGGGGATACGCAGTATTTT. The chain links TRBV5-4 to TRBJ2-3, with 7 nucleotides matching TRBD2. The CDR3 runs 17 residues. V dropped 0 bases and J dropped 6; count of bases not matched to a gene: 13. Germline V gene lookup returns CDR1 SGHNT and CDR2 YYREEE (reference sequence). The full variable domain, with the rest looked up from reference TRBV5-4 and TRBJ2-3, is ETGVTQSPTHLIKTRGQQVTLRCSSQSGHNTVSWYQQALGQGPQFIFQYYREEENGRGNFPPRFSGLQFPNYSSELNVNALELDDSALYLCASSLAFDAGEGDTQYFGPGTRLTVL.

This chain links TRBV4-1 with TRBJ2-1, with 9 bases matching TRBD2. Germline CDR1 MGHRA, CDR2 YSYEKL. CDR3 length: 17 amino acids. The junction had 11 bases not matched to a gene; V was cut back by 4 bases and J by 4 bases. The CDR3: CASSPTVAGGPYNEQFF. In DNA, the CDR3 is TGCGCCAGCAGCCCCACGGTTGCGGGGGGGCCTTACAATGAGCAGTTCTTC.

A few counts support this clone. CDR3: CASSQEGRPSQPQHF. The CDR3 bases are TGCGCCAGCAGCCAAGAGGGCAGACCATCTCAGCCCCAGCATTTT. The chain is built from TRBV4-1 and TRBJ1-5, with D hard to call. The ends were cut back, 0 bases at V and 6 bases at J, with 12 bases in the middle. Germline V gene lookup returns CDR1 MGHRA and CDR2 YSYEKL. The CDR3 is 15 residues long.

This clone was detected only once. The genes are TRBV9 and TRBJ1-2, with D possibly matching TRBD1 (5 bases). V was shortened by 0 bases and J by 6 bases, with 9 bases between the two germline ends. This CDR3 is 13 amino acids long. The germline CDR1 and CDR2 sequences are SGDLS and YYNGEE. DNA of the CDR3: TGTGCCAGCAGCGTAGGGGGCGGAGATGGCTACACCTTC. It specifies CASSVGGGDGYTF.

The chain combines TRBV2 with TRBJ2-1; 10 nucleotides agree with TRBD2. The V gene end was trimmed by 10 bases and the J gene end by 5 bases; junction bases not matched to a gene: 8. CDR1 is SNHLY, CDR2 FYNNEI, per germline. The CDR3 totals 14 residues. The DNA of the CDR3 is TGTGCCACCTCCCTAGCGGGGGCCCACAATGAGCAGTTCTTC. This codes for CATSLAGAHNEQFF.

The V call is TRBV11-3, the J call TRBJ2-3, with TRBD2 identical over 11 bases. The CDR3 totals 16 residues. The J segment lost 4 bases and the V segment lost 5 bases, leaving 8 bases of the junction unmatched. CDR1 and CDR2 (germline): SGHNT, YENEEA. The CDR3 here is CASSPSTSGGSDTQYF. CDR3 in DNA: TGTGCCAGCAGCCCATCTACTAGCGGGGGTTCAGATACGCAGTATTTT.